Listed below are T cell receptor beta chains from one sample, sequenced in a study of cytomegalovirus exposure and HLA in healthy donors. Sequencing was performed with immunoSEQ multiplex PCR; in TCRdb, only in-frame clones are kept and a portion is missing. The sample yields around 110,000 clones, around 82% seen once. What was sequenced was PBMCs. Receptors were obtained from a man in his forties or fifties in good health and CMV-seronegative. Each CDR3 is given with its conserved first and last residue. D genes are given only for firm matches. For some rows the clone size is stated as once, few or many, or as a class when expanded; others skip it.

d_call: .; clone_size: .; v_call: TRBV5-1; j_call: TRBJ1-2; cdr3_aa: CASSFAGAGYTF; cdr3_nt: TGCGCCAGCAGCTTCGCAGGGGCTGGCTACACCTTC
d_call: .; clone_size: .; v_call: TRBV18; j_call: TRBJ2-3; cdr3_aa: CASSRGAADTQYF; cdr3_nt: TGTGCCAGCTCACGCGGGGCGGCAGATACGCAGTATTTT
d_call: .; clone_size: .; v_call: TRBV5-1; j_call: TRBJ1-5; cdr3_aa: CASSLGRDGQPQHF; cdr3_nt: TGCGCCAGCAGCTTGGGCAGGGATGGTCAGCCCCAGCATTTT
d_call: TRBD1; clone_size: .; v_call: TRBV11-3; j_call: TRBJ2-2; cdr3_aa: CASSRTGTGELFF; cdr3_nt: TGTGCCAGCAGCCGGACAGGGACCGGGGAGCTGTTTTTT
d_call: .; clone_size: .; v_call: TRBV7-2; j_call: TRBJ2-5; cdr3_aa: CASSHEVETQYF; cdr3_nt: TGTGCCAGCAGCCACGAGGTGGAGACCCAGTACTTC
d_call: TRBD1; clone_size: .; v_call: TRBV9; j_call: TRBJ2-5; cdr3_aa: CASSVGVRGQGSQETQYF; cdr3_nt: TGTGCCAGCAGCGTAGGGGTTCGGGGACAGGGGAGCCAAGAGACCCAGTACTTC
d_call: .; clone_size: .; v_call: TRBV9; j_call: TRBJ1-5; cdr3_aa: CASSVGLRNQPQHF; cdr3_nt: TGTGCCAGCAGCGTTGGACTGCGCAATCAGCCCCAGCATTTT
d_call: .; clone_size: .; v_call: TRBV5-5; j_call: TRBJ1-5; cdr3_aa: CASSFGTGTDQPQHF; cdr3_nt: TGTGCCAGCAGCTTTGGTACAGGGACGGATCAGCCCCAGCATTTT
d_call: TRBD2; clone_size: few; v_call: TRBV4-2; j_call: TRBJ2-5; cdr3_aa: CASSQLRDYEETQYF; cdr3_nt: TGTGCCAGCAGCCAACTTCGGGACTACGAGGAGACCCAGTACTTC
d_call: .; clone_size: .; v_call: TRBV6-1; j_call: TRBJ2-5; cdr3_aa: CASSESGETQYF; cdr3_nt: TGTGCCAGCAGTGAGTCGGGGGAGACCCAGTACTTC
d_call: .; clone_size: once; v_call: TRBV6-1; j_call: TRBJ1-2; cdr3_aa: CASSQETDSGYTF; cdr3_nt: TGTGCCAGCAGTCAAGAGACGGACTCCGGCTACACCTTC
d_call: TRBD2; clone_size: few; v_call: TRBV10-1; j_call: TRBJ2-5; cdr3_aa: CASSAGLAGQETQYF; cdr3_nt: TGCGCCAGCAGCGCCGGACTAGCGGGGCAAGAGACCCAGTACTTC
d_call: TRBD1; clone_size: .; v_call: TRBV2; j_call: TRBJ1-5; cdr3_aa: CASSDRETGYPNSNQPQHF; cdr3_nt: TGTGCCAGCAGTGATAGGGAGACAGGGTACCCAAATAGCAATCAGCCCCAGCATTTT
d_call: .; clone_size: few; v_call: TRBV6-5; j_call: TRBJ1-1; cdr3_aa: CASTQTYYTEAFF; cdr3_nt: TGTGCCAGCACCCAGACATATTACACTGAAGCTTTCTTT
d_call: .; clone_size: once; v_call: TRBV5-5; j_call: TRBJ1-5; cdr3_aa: CASSLNQGPQHF; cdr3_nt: TGTGCCAGCAGCTTGAATCAGGGGCCCCAGCATTTT
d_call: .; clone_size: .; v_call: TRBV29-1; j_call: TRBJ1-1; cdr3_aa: CSASNRGEAFF; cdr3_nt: TGCAGCGCATCAAACCGGGGTGAAGCTTTCTTT
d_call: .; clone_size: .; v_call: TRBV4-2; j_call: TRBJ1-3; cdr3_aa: CASSQVARSGNTIYF; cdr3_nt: TGTGCCAGCAGCCAAGTCGCTCGGTCTGGAAACACCATATATTTT
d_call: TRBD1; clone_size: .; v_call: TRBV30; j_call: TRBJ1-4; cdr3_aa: CAWSVTGGDEKLFF; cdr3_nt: TGTGCCTGGAGTGTAACAGGGGGTGATGAAAAACTGTTTTTT
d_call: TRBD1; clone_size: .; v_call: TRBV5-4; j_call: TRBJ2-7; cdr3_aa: CASSSRTGGQEQYF; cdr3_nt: TGTGCCAGCAGCTCGCGTACAGGGGGCCAAGAGCAGTACTTC
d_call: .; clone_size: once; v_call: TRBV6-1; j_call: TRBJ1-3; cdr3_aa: CASSESGVGNTIYF; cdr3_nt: TGTGCCAGCAGTGAATCAGGGGTCGGAAACACCATATATTTT
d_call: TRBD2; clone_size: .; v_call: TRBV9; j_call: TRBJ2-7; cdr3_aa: CASSGLAGGPGEQYF; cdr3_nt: TGTGCCAGCAGCGGGCTAGCGGGGGGGCCCGGGGAGCAGTACTTC
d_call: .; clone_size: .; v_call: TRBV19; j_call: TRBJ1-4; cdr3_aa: CASSIGRVNEKLFF; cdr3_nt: TGTGCCAGTAGTATCGGGCGGGTGAATGAAAAACTGTTTTTT
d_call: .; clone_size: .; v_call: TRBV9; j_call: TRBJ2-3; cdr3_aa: CASSEAPPDTQYF; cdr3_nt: TGTGCCAGCAGCGAAGCGCCCCCCGATACGCAGTATTTT
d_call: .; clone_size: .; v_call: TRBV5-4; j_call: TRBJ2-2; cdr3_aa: CASSLSLTGELFF; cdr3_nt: TGTGCCAGCAGCTTGTCACTCACCGGGGAGCTGTTTTTT
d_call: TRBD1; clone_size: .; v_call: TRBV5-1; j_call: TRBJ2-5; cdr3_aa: CASSLRTGGDETQYF; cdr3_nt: TGCGCCAGCAGCTTAAGGACAGGGGGCGACGAGACCCAGTACTTC
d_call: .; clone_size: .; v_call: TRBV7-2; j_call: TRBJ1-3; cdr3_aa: CASSLIGSSGNTIYF; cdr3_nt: TGTGCCAGCAGCTTAATAGGGAGTTCGGGAAACACCATATATTTT
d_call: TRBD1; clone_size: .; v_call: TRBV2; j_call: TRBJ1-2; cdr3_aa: CASLQGARGYTF; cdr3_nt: TGTGCCAGCTTACAGGGGGCGCGGGGCTACACCTTC
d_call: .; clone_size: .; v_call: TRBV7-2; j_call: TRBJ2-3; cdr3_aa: CASQPQGSLTDTQYF; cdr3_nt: TGTGCCAGCCAACCCCAGGGTTCACTTACAGATACGCAGTATTTT
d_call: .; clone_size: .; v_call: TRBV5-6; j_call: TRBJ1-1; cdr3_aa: CASSPTGIATEAFF; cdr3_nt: TGTGCCAGCAGCCCGACAGGAATAGCGACTGAAGCTTTCTTT
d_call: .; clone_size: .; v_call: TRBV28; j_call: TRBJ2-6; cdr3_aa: CASSPFTGGGANVLTF; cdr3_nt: TGTGCCAGCAGCCCCTTTACAGGTGGTGGGGCCAACGTCCTGACTTTC
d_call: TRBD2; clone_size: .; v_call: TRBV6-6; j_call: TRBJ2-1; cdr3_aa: CASSYAGGQINEQFF; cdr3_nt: TGTGCCAGCAGTTACGCGGGGGGGCAAATAAATGAGCAGTTCTTC
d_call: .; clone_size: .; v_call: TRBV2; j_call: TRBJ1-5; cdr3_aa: CASSDSGGNQPQHF; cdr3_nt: TGTGCCAGCAGTGATTCAGGGGGCAATCAGCCCCAGCATTTT
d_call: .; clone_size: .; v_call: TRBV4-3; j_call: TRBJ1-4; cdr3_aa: CASSQDYPRDEKLFF; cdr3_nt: TGCGCCAGCAGCCAAGATTACCCCAGGGATGAAAAACTGTTTTTT
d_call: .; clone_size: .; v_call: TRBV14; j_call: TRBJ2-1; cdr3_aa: CASSQDRGGETDEQFF; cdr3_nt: TGTGCCAGCAGCCAAGATCGGGGCGGGGAGACGGATGAGCAGTTCTTC
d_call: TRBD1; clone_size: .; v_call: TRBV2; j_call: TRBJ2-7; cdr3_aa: CASSLEGQGRGEQYF; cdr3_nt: TGTGCCAGCAGCTTAGAGGGACAGGGGAGGGGAGAGCAGTACTTC
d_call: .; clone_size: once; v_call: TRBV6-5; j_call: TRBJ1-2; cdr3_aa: CASRDRGLRGYTF; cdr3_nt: TGTGCCAGCAGGGACAGAGGTCTAAGAGGCTACACCTTC
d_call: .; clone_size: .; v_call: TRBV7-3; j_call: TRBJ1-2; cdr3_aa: CASSQGMEAGYTF; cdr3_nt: TGTGCCAGCAGCCAGGGGATGGAAGCTGGCTACACCTTC
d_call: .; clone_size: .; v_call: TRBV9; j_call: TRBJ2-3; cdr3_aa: CASSVGVADDTDTQYF; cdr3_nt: TGTGCCAGCAGCGTAGGAGTAGCGGACGACACAGATACGCAGTATTTT
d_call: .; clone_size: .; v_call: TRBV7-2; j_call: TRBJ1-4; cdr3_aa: CASSLSNEKLFF; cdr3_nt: TGTGCCAGCAGCTTGTCGAATGAAAAACTGTTTTTT
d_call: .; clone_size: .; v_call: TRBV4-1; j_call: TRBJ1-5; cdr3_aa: CASSQFQGSQDNQPQHF; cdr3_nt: TGCGCCAGCAGCCAATTTCAGGGATCGCAAGATAATCAGCCCCAGCATTTT
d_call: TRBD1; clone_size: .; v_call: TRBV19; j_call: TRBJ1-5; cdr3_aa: CASSRDRAGNQPQHF; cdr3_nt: TGTGCCAGTAGCCGAGACAGGGCGGGCAATCAGCCCCAGCATTTT
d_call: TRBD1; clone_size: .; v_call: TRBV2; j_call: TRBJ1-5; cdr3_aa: CASSVTGSGQPQHF; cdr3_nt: TGTGCCAGCAGTGTGACAGGGTCCGGTCAGCCCCAGCATTTT
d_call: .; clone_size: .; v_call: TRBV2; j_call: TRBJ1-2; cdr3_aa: CAIPKRAAGAIDYGYTF; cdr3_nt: TGTGCCATTCCGAAGCGGGCAGCCGGGGCTATAGACTATGGCTACACCTTC
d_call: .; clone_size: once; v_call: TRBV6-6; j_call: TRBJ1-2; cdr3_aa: CASSPRGGYTF; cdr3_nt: TGTGCCAGCAGTCCCCGCGGCGGCTACACCTTC
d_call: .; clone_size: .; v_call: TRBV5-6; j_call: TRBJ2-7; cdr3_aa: CASSLGGQGREQYF; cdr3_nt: TGTGCCAGCAGCTTGGGGGGCCAGGGGCGGGAGCAGTACTTC
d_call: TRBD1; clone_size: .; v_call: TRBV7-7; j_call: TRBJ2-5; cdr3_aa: CASSSRTGDETQYF; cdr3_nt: TGTGCTAGCAGCTCTAGAACAGGGGACGAGACCCAGTACTTC
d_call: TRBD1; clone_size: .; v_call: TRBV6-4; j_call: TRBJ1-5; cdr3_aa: CASSGQGGQPQHF; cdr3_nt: TGTGCCAGCAGTGGCCAGGGGGGTCAGCCCCAGCATTTT
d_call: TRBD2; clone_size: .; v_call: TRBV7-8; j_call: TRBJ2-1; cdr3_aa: CASSLVGSGTFSYNEQFF; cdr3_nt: TGTGCCAGCAGCTTAGTGGGTAGCGGGACCTTCTCCTACAATGAGCAGTTCTTC
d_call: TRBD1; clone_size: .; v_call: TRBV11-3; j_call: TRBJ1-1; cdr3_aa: CASSLGGQGGNTEAFF; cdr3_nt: TGTGCCAGCAGCTTGGGTGGACAGGGGGGTAACACTGAAGCTTTCTTT
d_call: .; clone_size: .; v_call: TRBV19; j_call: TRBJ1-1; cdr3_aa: CASSSNSPGNTEAFF; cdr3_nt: TGTGCCAGTAGTTCAAATTCCCCGGGGAACACTGAAGCTTTCTTT
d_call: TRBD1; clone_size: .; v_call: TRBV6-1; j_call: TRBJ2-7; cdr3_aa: CASSEAWTGGYEQYF; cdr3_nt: TGTGCCAGCAGTGAAGCTTGGACAGGAGGCTACGAGCAGTACTTC
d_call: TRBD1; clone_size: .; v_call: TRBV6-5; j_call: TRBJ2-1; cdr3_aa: CASSYSRNRGDNEQFF; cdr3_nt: TGTGCCAGCAGTTACTCGCGGAACAGGGGGGACAATGAGCAGTTCTTC